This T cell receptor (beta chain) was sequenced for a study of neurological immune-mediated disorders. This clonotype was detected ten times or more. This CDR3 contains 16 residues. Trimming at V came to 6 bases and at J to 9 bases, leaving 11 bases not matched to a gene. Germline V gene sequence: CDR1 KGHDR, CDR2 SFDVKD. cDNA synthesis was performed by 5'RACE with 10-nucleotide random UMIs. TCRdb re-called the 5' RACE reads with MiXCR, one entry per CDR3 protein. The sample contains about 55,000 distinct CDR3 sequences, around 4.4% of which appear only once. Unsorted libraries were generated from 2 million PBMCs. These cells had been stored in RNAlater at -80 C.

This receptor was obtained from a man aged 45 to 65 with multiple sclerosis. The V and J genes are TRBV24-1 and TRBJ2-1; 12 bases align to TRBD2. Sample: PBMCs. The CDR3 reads CATSTLAGGKMGEQFF. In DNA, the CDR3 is TGTGCCACCAGTACGCTAGCGGGGGGGAAGATGGGTGAGCAGTTCTTC.